This TCR beta chain came from a study of blood T cells in healthy people across ages. Findings and caveats of the study: Diversity was higher, and naive CD4+ cells more numerous, in long-lived donors than in aged donors.

Through a sample-barcoded 5' primer and a J-beta primer mix, a second PCR was run for roughly 7 to 11 cycles. Every molecule of cDNA carried a tag from a template-switch adaptor with 12 random nucleotides. Each single sample gave us at least 2.5 million CDR3-containing paired-end reads. A single record per CDR3 protein comes from TCRdb applying MiXCR to the 5' RACE reads. The sample shows some 1.6 million distinct CDR3 sequences, approximately 32% of them seen only once. Donors were systemically healthy Caucasian individuals from Russia aged roughly 6 to 95 years. This CDR3 is 13 amino acids long. Trimming left V 4 bases short and J 3 bases short, with 7 bases between. Germline CDR1 ENHRY, CDR2 SYGVKD. The count of this clonotype is one. The antigen is unknown.

The chain joins TRBV10-3 to TRBJ2-1; D may be TRBD1 (6 bases). The source material was blood. The clonotype originates from a woman in her twenties or thirties in good health. The DNA of the CDR3 is TGTGCCATCAGTGGCAGGGGCTACAATGAGCAGTTCTTC. Translating gives CAISGRGYNEQFF.